What follows describes a single TCR beta chain. Its antigen target is currently unknown. No clone much larger than this one lies a single base away; base qualities are absent. The immunoSEQ Assay, a bias-controlled multiplex PCR, was used to amplify TCRbeta CDR3 regions from genomic DNA. The authors' analysis ran thus. The number of nucleated cells in each sample was estimated by amplification of reference gene primers within the assay. To quantify the absolute abundance of each unique TCRbeta CDR3 rearrangement, sequence reads were collapsed and filtered. For each sample, productive Simpson clonality was calculated as the square root of Simpson's diversity index over productive rearrangements. TCRdb obtained this table from immuneACCESS and retained in-frame rearrangements with V and J assigned. These tables miss some clones; where compared with another copy, unresolved V genes account for less than half of the shortfall, and the remainder is unexplained. The D gene and trimming were derived from the DNA, and the V and J assignments and clone size from that table. For this sample there are about 110,000 clones; 70% to 90% appear just once. The leading ten clones occupy around 1.2% of the sample.

Whole blood was collected in K2EDTA tubes by collaborating institutions according to the institutions' own protocols. For TCRbeta analysis, collaborator samples were shipped as frozen whole blood, as isolated PBMCs, or as DNA extracted from either sample type. This entry belongs to a study of blood T cell repertoires in COVID-19 (TCRdb year 2020). Regarding the research as a whole: Samples covering the acute and convalescent phases of COVID-19 were provided by collaborators in the United States, Italy and Spain. The dataset comprised deeply sampled blood TCRbeta repertoires from subjects exposed to, actively infected with, or recovered from COVID-19. The repertoires were released in a freely available public database meant as a resource for research on the immune response to SARS-CoV-2. HLA class I and class II types, where available, came from metadata supplied by the sample provider rather than from assay-based typing. The material from the prospective study consisted of cDNA or gDNA derived from T cells, B-cell-depleted T cells, or PBMCs. The samples were drawn from two sources: the first 160 participants of the ongoing ImmuneRACE study, and 950 to 1,500 subjects contributed by 6 global collaborators. Sample metadata almost always included a de-identified subject ID, COVID-19 status, age in years and sex.

Study-wide findings and limitations: Clinical and demographic metadata were provided uncurated, with the amount varying by source and participant.

The source material was peripheral blood. This receptor was obtained from a human donor in a cohort sampled during active COVID-19.

The DNA sequence is TGCGCCAGCAGCTTGGAAGGCAGGCCAGACACTGAAGCTTTCTTT. It specifies CASSLEGRPDTEAFF. This receptor chain uses TRBV5-1 and TRBJ1-1; the D gene assignment is ambiguous. A distance of 12 bases separates the germline ends of V and J, which lose 0 bases and 3 bases respectively. Looking up the germline V gene yields CDR1 SGHRS and CDR2 YFSETQ. Measured from the cysteine to the phenylalanine, the CDR3 is 15 residues long. Only the CDR3 region is kept as DNA, spanning 45 bases read in frame from base 1. Where the CDR3 stops, the reference TRBV5-1 and TRBJ1-1 genes take over; the full variable domain is KAGVTQTPRYLIKTRGQQVTLSCSPISGHRSVSWYQQTPGQGLQFLFEYFSETQRNKGNFPGRFSGRQFSNSRSEMNVSTLELGDSALYLCASSLEGRPDTEAFFGQGTRLTVV.